Here is one TCR beta chain with its context. The entry originates in a study of blood T cell repertoires in COVID-19. Study background: Whether acute or convalescent, the COVID-19 samples came from the United States, Italy and Spain. The cDNA or gDNA used as material had been derived from T cells, B-cell-depleted T cells, or PBMCs.

The V and J ends lost 1 base and 3 bases respectively, with 14 bases between them. The germline gives CDR1 SGDLS, CDR2 YYNGEE. The CDR3 consists of 15 residues. Per the study methods: It was from reference gene primer amplification that nucleated cell counts were estimated. This table comes from immunoSEQ multiplex PCR, and its TCRdb copy is limited to in-frame clones, with some not included. D and trimming were read from the DNA, whereas the V and J calls and clone size are those reported in that table. The data hold just over 90,000 clones, with less than 85% observed a single time. The sequence came from a man aged 70 or older with acute or convalescent COVID-19. The specimen was peripheral blood. This rearrangement joins TRBV9 to TRBJ2-7, with D perhaps TRBD2 (5 bases). CDR3 residues: CASSVFPTGNYEQYF. The CDR3 region has the DNA TGTGCCAGCAGCGTATTCCCGACGGGAAACTACGAGCAGTACTTC.